This T cell receptor (beta chain) was captured by sequencing in a study of T-cell memory formation after mild COVID-19. Study summary: There were largely donor-specific TCR clusters. General study results and limits: A balance of CD4 and CD8 characterized clones contracting day 15 to 85, whereas later expanders leaned CD4+. Among CD4+ contracting clones, most were CM and EM, and CD8+ ones EMRA.

Details on this clonotype: Its matching antigen is unknown.

Researchers used 5'RACE with constant-segment primers to make TCR alpha and TCR beta cDNA libraries that carry sample barcodes and UMIs. MiXCR was run by TCRdb on the 5' RACE reads, yielding one entry per CDR3 protein. The sample lists around 300,000 distinct CDR3 sequences, roughly 13% occurring once. V dropped 5 bases and J dropped 2 bases, with 11 bases sitting between them. Germline V gives CDR1 DFQATT, CDR2 SNEGSKA (reference sequence). The CDR3 is 13 amino acids. Specimen: PBMCs or a T cell subset sorted from them (not recorded which). This clonotype originated in a man between 18 and 29 years old who had mild COVID-19 (a few samples of this study predate the infection). Cell type and time point are not known. V and J are TRBV20-1 and TRBJ2-3; either TRBD1 or TRBD2 may supply D (5 bases each). The CDR3 DNA reads as TGCAGTGCTTACGCCGGGGCCACAGATACGCAGTATTTT. Protein: CSAYAGATDTQYF.